This TCR beta chain was captured by sequencing in a study of read filtering for tumor transcriptome and immune sequencing (dated by TCRdb to 2018 to 2020). In terms of the full investigation: The cohort was composed of 17 male and 14 to 15 female patients, with a mean age of 65.9 years and an age range of roughly 45 to 80. By revised international staging, roughly eight patients were R-ISS I, some 17 were R-ISS II and over 5 were R-ISS III. After DNase treatment, whole-transcriptome libraries were prepared with the TruSeq RNA Access Library Prep Kit. Per sample, about 4.05 to 10.27 million TCR-region mapped reads were obtained with IR-seq, compared with only 85 to 1273 with RNA-seq. TCR repertoires obtained by targeted immune repertoire sequencing and by bulk whole-transcriptome sequencing performed on the same bone marrow samples were compared. One of the main goals was to work out a read-filtering strategy for immune repertoire data, in particular whether clonotypes backed by only a single read should be removed.

Overall study outcomes, separate from this receptor: Compared with RNA-seq, IR-seq captured clonotypes at much greater depth and more reliably, and a smaller IR-seq throughput was enough to identify most of the shared clonotypes. When single-read clonotypes were removed, the proportions of shared clonotypes in IR-seq and RNA-seq correlated more strongly. Single-read clonotypes made up 80% to 85% of clonotypes but about 3.6% of total reads in IR-seq, and over 60% of clonotypes and approximately 47% of reads in RNA-seq. Rather than purified T cells, the sorted CD138-negative fraction was a mixed bone marrow immune population.

Bone marrow was sampled from every patient at the time of active disease. Ficoll-Hypaque density gradient centrifugation was used to isolate bone marrow mononuclear cells. Myeloma plasma cells were removed and CD138-negative cells were obtained by negative selection following labeling with CD138 magnetic microbeads on a MACS separator. The purity of the isolated cells was checked by flow cytometry with CD138 antibodies on an Attune NxT. Total RNA was extracted with TRIzol reagent and quantified with a NanoDrop spectrophotometer. For each patient, paired RNA-seq and IR-seq were run on the CD138-negative bone marrow sample from that patient. This clonotype was counted many times. No cognate antigen has been identified for it. Base qualities were left out, and no much larger clone turns up one base away. TCR libraries were built from roughly 370 ng RNA with the Immunoverse kit, using molecular barcoded adaptors covering alpha/delta and beta/gamma chains. The same RNA used for transcriptome sequencing was used for TCR library preparation. TCR libraries were sequenced on an Illumina HiSeq 4000 with 2 x 150 cycles. The original methods were these. Using MiXCR, which included quality filtering and error correction, TCR reads were aligned to human V, D, J and C references and then assembled into CDR3 clonotypes. Clonotype counts and gene usage diversity were analyzed with the tcR package in R. Raw mapping reads were checked after the RNA-seq reads had been mapped by STAR aligner version 2.5.3a onto the human GRCh37 genome. IR-seq fastq files were randomly downsampled with Seqtk 1.3 to test the effect of sequencing depth on detected clonotypes. The public sequencing data were trimmed at Q25 with fastp and processed into clonotypes with MiXCR by TCRdb, which kept only in-frame beta chains. CDR3 protein sequences are deduplicated, and each keeps its most common genes and DNA. These V and J calls rely on TCRdb rather than the paper's analysis. The sample has more than 30,000 distinct CDR3 sequences on record, 14% of them singletons. 18% of the sample goes to the ten largest clones.

Relative to germline, V is 6 bases shorter and J is 0 bases shorter, with 11 bases between their ends. From its cysteine to its phenylalanine, the CDR3 spans 13 amino acids. Only the CDR3 DNA stays, 39 bases, in frame from base 1. From a lookup of the germline V gene (reference sequence), CDR1 and CDR2 are DFQATT and SNEGSKA. The chain is encoded by TRBV20-1 joined to TRBJ1-2; TRBD1 might be the D gene, on 6 matching bases. This TCR came from a donor at least 40 years old with multiple myeloma. The sequencing input was a population of CD138-negative cells sorted from bone marrow. The label giving this sample's cell subset or site can be read as: bone marrow mononuclear cells depleted of CD138+ plasma/myeloma cells by negative magnetic selection. The nucleotides read TGCAGTGCCATGGACAGCGCTAACTATGGCTACACCTTC. This codes for CSAMDSANYGYTF.